Shown below are 20 T cell receptor beta chains from a single sample sequenced in a study of T cells in pancreatic ductal adenocarcinoma. No neoadjuvant therapy was given to the selected pancreatic ductal adenocarcinoma patients before their surgery. Libraries were prepared by immunoSEQ multiplex PCR; TCRdb keeps only in-frame clonotypes and omits some of them. The sample has over 100,000 clones; nearly 95% are singletons. Material: PBMCs. Receptors were obtained from a human donor with pancreatic ductal adenocarcinoma.

The CDR3 bases are TGTGCCAGCAGGGATGTATATTGGGGGGAAGGAGAGACCCAGTACTTC. It is translated as CASRDVYWGEGETQYF. V is TRBV2 and J is TRBJ2-5; D possibly corresponds to TRBD2 (6 bases). This CDR3 has 16 residues. Germline V gene data show CDR1 as SNHLY and CDR2 as FYNNEI. Trimming removed 6 bases at V and 4 bases at J, with 21 bases between. The whole variable domain, remainder taken from reference TRBV2 and TRBJ2-5, is EPEVTQTPSHQVTQMGQEVILRCVPISNHLYFYWYRQILGQKVEFLVSFYNNEISEKSEIFDDQFSVERPDGSNFTLKIRSTKLEDSAMYFCASRDVYWGEGETQYFGPGTRLLVL.

The chain carries TRBV18 and TRBJ1-5, with TRBD1 identical over 8 bases. This CDR3 region has 14 residues. The V gene end was trimmed by 4 bases and the J gene end by 6 bases; junction bases not matched to a gene: 5. CDR1 KGHSH and CDR2 LQKENI come from the germline V gene. The CDR3 region is CASSLGQGGQPQHF. CDR3 in DNA: TGTGCCAGCTCACTCGGACAGGGAGGTCAGCCCCAGCATTTT. Supplemented by reference TRBV18 and TRBJ1-5, the full variable domain reads NAGVMQNPRHLVRRRGQEARLRCSPMKGHSHVYWYRQLPEEGLKFMVYLQKENIIDESGMPKERFSAEFPKEGPSILRIQQVVRGDSAAYFCASSLGQGGQPQHFGDGTRLSIL.

This clone was seen just once. This chain joins TRBV5-1 and TRBJ2-1; tentatively, D is TRBD1 (5 bases). Trimming shortened V by 0 bases and J by 0 bases, and 13 bases separated the two germline ends. The CDR3 runs 17 residues. CDR1 and CDR2 from the germline V gene are SGHRS and YFSETQ. CDR3 region: CASSLGTQVSSYNEQFF. CDR3 coding DNA: TGCGCCAGCAGCTTGGGAACACAGGTTAGCTCCTACAATGAGCAGTTCTTC.

The chain links TRBV6-5 to TRBJ2-6, with a tentative D call TRBD2 (5 bases). Germline V CDR1 and CDR2: MNHEY, SVGAGI. V was trimmed by 5 bases and J by 4 bases, leaving 9 bases between them. CDR3 length: 14 residues. In DNA, the CDR3 is TGTGCCAGCAGTGCGTCGGGGGGGGCCAACGTCCTGACTTTC. It is translated as CASSASGGANVLTF.

The chain carries TRBV14 and TRBJ2-7; D is perhaps TRBD1 (6 bases). CDR1 is SGHDN and CDR2 is FVKESK in the germline V gene. The V and J ends lost 0 bases and 4 bases respectively, with 16 bases between them. This CDR3 has 16 residues. The CDR3 region has the DNA TGTGCCAGCAGCCAAGATACATGGTCAGGGGTGTACGAGCAGTACTTC. Its translation: CASSQDTWSGVYEQYF.

V is TRBV19 and J is TRBJ2-7; D is undetermined. Germline assignment: CDR1 LNHDA and CDR2 SQIVND (reference sequence). The CDR3 spans 12 residues. The V end was cut by 6 bases, the J end by 3 bases, with 9 bases between. The CDR3 coding sequence is TGTGCCAGTAGAGACGGGTACTACGAGCAGTACTTC. Its translation is CASRDGYYEQYF.

This CDR3 is CAWRRNSNGNTIYF. CDR3 sequence (DNA): TGTGCCTGGAGACGTAACTCGAATGGAAACACCATATATTTT. The rearrangement links TRBV30 to TRBJ1-3; D call uncertain. V shed 3 bases and J shed 3 bases, with 12 bases lying between them. CDR1 is GTSNPN and CDR2 is SVGIG in the germline V gene (reference sequence). The CDR3 is 14 amino acids. Filled out from reference TRBV30 and TRBJ1-3, the complete variable domain reads SQTIHQWPATLVQPVGSPLSLECTVEGTSNPNLYWYRQAAGRGLQLLFYSVGIGQISSEVPQNLSASRPQDRQFILSSKKLLLSDSGFYLCAWRRNSNGNTIYFGEGSWLTVV.

The genes are TRBV7-9 and TRBJ1-5; weak D call: TRBD1 (5 bases). Germline V gene sequence: CDR1 SEHNR, CDR2 FQNEAQ (reference sequence). V was clipped by 0 bases and J by 7 bases, with 7 bases between them. CDR3 length equals 13 residues. CDR3 amino acids: CASSLAGGQPQHF. In DNA form, the CDR3 reads TGTGCCAGCAGCTTAGCGGGGGGACAGCCCCAGCATTTT.

The genes are TRBV5-1 and TRBJ1-2, with a weak D call TRBD1 (6 bases). Trimming took 3 bases from V and 5 from J, leaving 11 bases between them. CDR3 length: 13 amino acids. Per the germline V gene, CDR1 is SGHRS and CDR2 is YFSETQ. The DNA of the CDR3 is TGCGCCAGCAGCTCACAGGGCTGGTATGGCTACACCTTC. Its protein is CASSSQGWYGYTF.

This chain uses TRBV30 with TRBJ1-4; tentative D call: TRBD1 (5 bases). CDR3 length equals 12 residues. The germline V gene encodes CDR1 GTSNPN and CDR2 SVGIG (reference sequence). V was trimmed by 5 bases and J by 7 bases, leaving 11 bases between them. CDR3 sequence: CAWEGAAEKLFF. The CDR3 nucleotides read TGTGCCTGGGAAGGGGCGGCTGAAAAACTGTTTTTT.

This clone was found once. The chain uses TRBV6-5 and TRBJ2-7; a possible D gene is TRBD2 (6 bases). The germline gives CDR1 MNHEY, CDR2 SVGAGI. V lost 6 bases to trimming and J lost 3 bases, with 15 bases between them. This CDR3 spans 14 amino acids. The CDR3 DNA sequence: TGTGCCAGCAGCCCCGGGACTGGCGTCTACGAGCAGTACTTC. Its translation: CASSPGTGVYEQYF.

This chain uses TRBV12-1 with TRBJ2-7; no check of the table's D call, TRBD2, against the DNA was made. TRBV12-1 is a pseudogene locus. The CDR3 loop spans 14 amino acids. CDR3 in DNA: TGTGCCAGCAGCTCGGGGGGAGCAGACTACGAGCAGTACTTC. Its protein is CASSSGGADYEQYF.

The chain employs TRBV7-9 and TRBJ2-1, with unresolved D. The CDR3 contains 16 residues. Germline V gene sequence: CDR1 SEHNR, CDR2 FQNEAQ (reference sequence). Trimming left V 4 bases short and J 2 bases short, with 15 bases between. The CDR3 DNA sequence: TGTGCCAGCAGCTCTCGTACAGAAGAACCCTACAATGAGCAGTTCTTC. Translating gives CASSSRTEEPYNEQFF. Complete variable domain (other parts from reference TRBV7-9 and TRBJ2-1): DTGVSQNPRHKITKRGQNVTFRCDPISEHNRLYWYRQTLGQGPEFLTYFQNEAQLEKSRLLSDRFSAERPKGSFSTLEIQRTEQGDSAMYLCASSSRTEEPYNEQFFGPGTRLTVL.

In DNA, the CDR3 is TGTGCCAGCAGCCCCCCCGGACTAGCCGCAGATACGCAGTATTTT. Its protein product is CASSPPGLAADTQYF. This chain links TRBV9 with TRBJ2-3; 8 positions match TRBD2. The CDR3 extends over 15 amino acids. Germline values: CDR1 SGDLS, CDR2 YYNGEE. Trimming took 4 bases from V and 4 from J; bases not matched to a gene: 8.

The J gene is TRBJ2-7, the V gene TRBV25-1; D gene ambiguous. This CDR3 comprises 12 residues. With 5 bases removed from V and 6 bases from J, the gap between germline ends came to 11 bases. Germline CDR1 and CDR2: MGHDK and SYGVNS. The CDR3 coding sequence is TGTGCCAGCAGTTTGATCGGTCGCGAGCAGTACTTC. Translation gives CASSLIGREQYF.

The chain has TRBV6-5 and TRBJ2-3; D is unresolved. V lost 3 bases, J lost 2 bases, and 9 bases lay in between. The CDR3 spans 14 residues. The germline CDR1 and CDR2 sequences are MNHEY and SVGAGI. CDR3 DNA: TGTGCCAGCAGTTATGAGGTTTCCACAGATACGCAGTATTTT. It translates to CASSYEVSTDTQYF.

CDR3 nucleotide sequence: TGTGCCAGCAGACTCGGGACAGCCAACACTGAAGCTTTCTTT. Translated, it gives CASRLGTANTEAFF. The chain carries TRBV27 and TRBJ1-1; 7 bases agree with TRBD1. Germline values: CDR1 MNHEY, CDR2 SMNVEV (reference sequence). V shed 6 bases, J shed 2 bases, and the junction held 6 bases outside the gene matches. This CDR3 contains 14 residues.

The chain links TRBV4-1 to TRBJ1-5; no firm D call. Germline CDR1 reads MGHRA; CDR2 reads YSYEKL. CDR3 length: 14 amino acids. Trimming cost V 4 bases and J 2 bases, with 9 bases left between them. CDR3 sequence (DNA): TGCGCCAGCAGCCGCTGGCGGGGCAATCAGCCCCAGCATTTT. Its protein is CASSRWRGNQPQHF.

This clone was recorded only once. This rearrangement joins TRBV6-1 to TRBJ2-4; maybe TRBD1 (5 bases). With 4 bases removed from V and 0 bases from J, the gap between germline ends came to 10 bases. The CDR3 is made up of 15 amino acids. CDR1 and CDR2 (germline): MNHNS, SASEGT. The CDR3 DNA reads TGTGCCAGCAGTGTTAGACAGCTAGCCAAAAACATTCAGTACTTC. Translating gives CASSVRQLAKNIQYF.

This clone has only a few counts. V usage is TRBV19 and J usage is TRBJ1-5, with 8 bases aligning to TRBD1. J lost 0 bases, V lost 5 bases, and 9 bases had no gene match. The CDR3 is made up of 17 amino acids. The germline V gene has CDR1 LNHDA and CDR2 SQIVND (reference sequence). The CDR3 DNA follows: TGTGCCAGTAGTTCGAAGGACAGGGTGGTTAGCAATCAGCCCCAGCATTTT. Translated, it gives CASSSKDRVVSNQPQHF.